This T cell receptor beta chain was retrieved from a study of shared clonotypes between healthy human individuals. Adult Caucasians living in Nashville, Tennessee made up all of the donors. Germline lookup yields CDR1 SGHRS and CDR2 YFSETQ. This CDR3 comprises 16 residues. V was cut by 0 bases and J by 3 bases, with 12 bases left in between. For each subset, genomic DNA was distributed in equal portions over several immunoSEQ plates. The protocol was immunoSEQ multiplex PCR, while the TCRdb copy is restricted to in-frame clones and leaves out a portion. The sample lists 470,000 or so clones; 78% were seen once.

J is TRBJ2-2 and V is TRBV5-1; possibly TRBD1 for D (5 bases). The clonotype was recovered from a woman in her thirties or forties in good health. Some clones in this sample may be carry-over from other donors' samples. Sequencing was done on a sample of PBMCs. The chain's CDR3 is CASSLDGQGDTGELFF. The DNA for the CDR3 is TGCGCCAGCAGCTTGGACGGACAAGGCGACACCGGGGAGCTGTTTTTT.